The T cell receptor beta chain under discussion was sequenced for a study of cytomegalovirus exposure and HLA in healthy donors. Study outcomes and limitations: A reported reduction in N-insertions relative to the 666-donor mean was seen in an Asian-associated ancestry cluster in a later analysis.

Of note for this clone: Its cognate antigen is unknown.

The PCR had 60 Vbeta and 13 Jbeta primers. TCRdb keeps only in-frame clones here, not all; method: immunoSEQ multiplex PCR. Here the sample spans 150,000 or so clones, 70% to 85% being singletons. Germline CDR1 and CDR2: SGHRS and YFSETQ. The CDR3 runs 14 residues. V was clipped by 4 bases and J by 0 bases, with 8 bases between them. This chain links TRBV5-1 with TRBJ1-3; D remains ambiguous. The specimen was PBMCs. The sequence derives from a man aged 50-59 years in good health and CMV-seropositive. The CDR3 spells CASSQQDSGNTIYF. The CDR3 DNA sequence: TGCGCCAGCAGCCAACAAGACTCTGGAAACACCATATATTTT.